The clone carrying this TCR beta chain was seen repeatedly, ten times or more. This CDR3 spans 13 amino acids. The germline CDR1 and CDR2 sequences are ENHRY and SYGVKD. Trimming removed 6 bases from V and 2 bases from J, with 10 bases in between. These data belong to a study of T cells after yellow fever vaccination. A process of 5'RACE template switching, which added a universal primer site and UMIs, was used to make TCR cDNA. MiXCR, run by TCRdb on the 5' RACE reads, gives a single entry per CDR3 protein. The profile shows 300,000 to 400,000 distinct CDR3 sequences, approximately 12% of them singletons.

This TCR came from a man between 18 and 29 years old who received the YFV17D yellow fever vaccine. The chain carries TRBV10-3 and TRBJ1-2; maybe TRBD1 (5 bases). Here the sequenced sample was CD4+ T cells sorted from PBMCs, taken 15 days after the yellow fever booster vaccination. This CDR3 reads CAIRGALNYGYTF. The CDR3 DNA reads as TGTGCCATCAGAGGGGCCCTGAACTATGGCTACACCTTC.